The present T cell receptor (beta chain) was sequenced within a study of T cells in Graves' hyperthyroidism and ophthalmopathy. This clonotype was seen many times. Germline CDR1 and CDR2: GTSNPN and SVGIG (reference sequence). The CDR3 sequence is 14 residues long. V was cut by 4 bases and J by 8 bases, with 17 bases left in between. Amplified regions were TCR beta CDR3 sequences from RNA transcripts. The study used the HTBI primer set for a first-round RT-PCR of the TCR CDR3. TCRdb itself ran the multiplex PCR reads through MiXCR, one entry per CDR3 protein. This sample carries some 570,000 distinct CDR3 sequences, approximately 17% of them seen once, and the ten largest clones take roughly 15%.

This chain connects TRBV30 to TRBJ1-4; D remains unclear. This receptor was taken from a woman between 18 and 30 years old with Graves' ophthalmopathy. The specimen was blood. CDR3 loop: CAWKGLGLEEKLFF. The CDR3 coding sequence is TGTGCCTGGAAAGGGCTAGGGCTCGAGGAAAAACTGTTTTTT.